The 13 T cell receptor beta chains below all came from one sample that was sequenced in a study of CD8 T cells in Susac syndrome. RNA amounts of roughly 0.5 to 1 ug underwent reverse transcription with random hexamers. Via MiXCR, TCRdb re-called the immunoSEQ multiplex PCR reads, giving one row per CDR3 protein. This table holds 150,000 to 200,000 distinct CDR3 sequences, around 96% found once. Sequenced material: CD4+ T cells from PBMCs. These receptors all stem from a human donor in good health.

The chain is built from TRBV20-1 and TRBJ2-1; D may match TRBD1 or TRBD2 (5 bases each). Per germline, CDR1 DFQATT and CDR2 SNEGSKA (reference sequence). The CDR3 extends over 15 amino acids. V dropped 5 bases and J dropped 0 bases, with 14 bases sitting between them. CDR3 loop: CSADLRGGSYNEQFF. The CDR3 DNA reads TGCAGTGCTGACCTCCGGGGCGGCTCCTACAATGAGCAGTTCTTC.

The chain is built from TRBV12-3 or TRBV12-4 and TRBJ2-1; D not resolved. The CDR3 is 13 residues long. Trimming cost V 7 bases and J 14 bases, with 21 bases left between them. CDR3: CASTVTGIPPEFF. As DNA, the CDR3 is TGTGCCAGCACCGTGACGGGTATCCCCCCCGAGTTCTTC.

The rearrangement joins TRBV5-1 to TRBJ1-2, with TRBD1 as a possible D gene (6 bases). Deletions cut 2 bases from V and 2 bases from J, with 10 bases between. Germline values: CDR1 SGHRS, CDR2 YFSETQ. This CDR3 spans 14 amino acids. The CDR3 DNA reads TGCGCCAGCAGCTTACCCGGGGGCAACTATGGCTACACCTTC. Its protein is CASSLPGGNYGYTF.

The chain has TRBV30 and TRBJ2-5, with D uncertain. The length of the CDR3 is 14 residues. CDR1 GTSNPN and CDR2 SVGIG come from the germline V gene (reference sequence). V lost 4 bases to trimming and J lost 5 bases, with 17 bases between them. CDR3 bases: TGTGCCTGGAAATATCTAGGGTCCTTGGAGACCCAGTACTTC. This sequence encodes CAWKYLGSLETQYF.

The rearrangement uses TRBV20-1 and TRBJ2-7; 7 positions agree with TRBD1. The germline gives CDR1 DFQATT, CDR2 SNEGSKA (reference sequence). The CDR3 extends over 11 amino acids. The ends lost 7 bases at V and 3 bases at J; junction bases unmatched: 3. In DNA form, the CDR3 reads TGCAGTGTTGGACAGGACTACGAGCAGTACTTC. The encoded protein is CSVGQDYEQYF.

V and J are TRBV2 and TRBJ1-1, with a weak D call TRBD1 (5 bases). Trimming took 7 bases from V and 1 from J, leaving 13 bases between them. Looked up from germline, CDR1 is SNHLY and CDR2 is FYNNEI. This CDR3 spans 14 amino acids. The CDR3 bases are TGTGCCAGCATATGGCCGGGGCCGAACACTGAAGCTTTCTTT. Amino acids: CASIWPGPNTEAFF.

The chain couples TRBV7-2 to TRBJ2-1; D is perhaps TRBD2 (6 bases). The V gene's germline CDR1 is SGHTA and CDR2 FQGNSA. The CDR3 contains 15 residues. V lost 7 bases, J lost 0 bases, and 13 bases lay in between. CDR3 DNA: TGTGCCAGCACCGTCCTGGGGGGCTCCTACAATGAGCAGTTCTTC. Translated, it gives CASTVLGGSYNEQFF.

DNA of the CDR3: TGTGCCAGTAGCACGGCCGGACAGGGTCGGTACGAGCAGTACTTC. It translates to CASSTAGQGRYEQYF. J is TRBJ2-7 and V is TRBV19; 8 bases align to TRBD1. Looked up from germline, CDR1 is LNHDA and CDR2 is SQIVND (reference sequence). This CDR3 has 15 residues. The junction had 11 bases not matched to a gene; V was cut back by 6 bases and J by 4 bases.

The V gene is TRBV20-1, the J gene TRBJ1-1, with D possibly matching TRBD1 (5 bases). The CDR3 contains 15 residues. Trimming took 3 bases from V and 1 from J, leaving 15 bases between them. Germline V gene data show CDR1 as DFQATT and CDR2 as SNEGSKA (reference sequence). The CDR3 DNA reads TGCAGTGCTAGGGGGCTCGGGGCTCAGAACACTGAAGCTTTCTTT. Amino acid sequence: CSARGLGAQNTEAFF.

The J gene is TRBJ2-7, the V gene TRBV3-1; D is possibly TRBD2 (6 bases). Germline CDR1 is LGHDT and CDR2 is YNNKEL (reference sequence). Trimming took off 11 bases at V and 2 bases at J, with 22 bases between the two ends. This CDR3 spans 15 amino acids. This chain's CDR3 is CAGRPGERIPYEQYF. The CDR3 DNA follows: TGTGCCGGGAGGCCGGGGGAGAGGATTCCCTACGAGCAGTACTTC.

The chain uses TRBV29-1 and TRBJ2-1, with TRBD2 matching over 11 bases. CDR1 and CDR2 from the germline V gene are SQVTM and ANQGSEA. The CDR3 runs to 14 residues. Losses at the gene ends were 7 bases for V and 6 bases for J; bases not matched to a gene: 8. The CDR3 spells CSGMTSGVTNEQFF. DNA of the CDR3: TGCAGCGGCATGACTAGCGGGGTAACCAATGAGCAGTTCTTC.

DNA for the CDR3: TGTGCCAGCAGCGAGCGGGGCTCGAACACCGGGGAGCTGTTTTTT. This translates into CASSERGSNTGELFF. The chain couples TRBV9 to TRBJ2-2, with 7 bases fitting TRBD2. Germline CDR1 is SGDLS and CDR2 is YYNGEE. V shed 3 bases, J shed 0 bases, and the junction held 2 bases outside the gene matches. The CDR3 loop spans 15 amino acids.

The chain has TRBV7-9 and TRBJ1-2; TRBD1 matches at 11 bases. Unmatched junction bases numbered 1, after V lost 0 bases and J lost 4 bases. Germline V gives CDR1 SEHNR, CDR2 FQNEAQ (reference sequence). This CDR3 comprises 15 residues. Here the CDR3 reads CASSLAGQGGYGYTF. The CDR3 DNA reads TGTGCCAGCAGCTTAGCGGGACAGGGGGGCTATGGCTACACCTTC.